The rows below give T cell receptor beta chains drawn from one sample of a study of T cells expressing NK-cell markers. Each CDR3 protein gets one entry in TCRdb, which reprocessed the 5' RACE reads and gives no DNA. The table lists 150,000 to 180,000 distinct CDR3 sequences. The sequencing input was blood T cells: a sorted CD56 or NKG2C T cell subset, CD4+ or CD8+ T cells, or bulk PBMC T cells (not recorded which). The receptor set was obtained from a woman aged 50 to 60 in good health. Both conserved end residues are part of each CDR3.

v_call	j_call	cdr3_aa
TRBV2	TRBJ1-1	CASSPPLNTEAFF
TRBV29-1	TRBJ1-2	CSHRAHYGYTF
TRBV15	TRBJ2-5	CATSVTGGQETQYF
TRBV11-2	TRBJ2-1	CASSLKWLGTPGGRSYNEQFF
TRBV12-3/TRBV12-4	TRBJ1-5	CASSRQNQPQHF
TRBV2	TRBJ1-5	CASRVRTGSNQPQHF
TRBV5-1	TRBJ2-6	CASSGTGADPSGANVLTF
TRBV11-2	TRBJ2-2	CASSLKGRGELFF
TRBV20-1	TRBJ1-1	CSARPPTGGTEAFF
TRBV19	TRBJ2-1	CASTLTSGTQNPVLNEQFF
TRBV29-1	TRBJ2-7	CSVPGTSDSYEQYF
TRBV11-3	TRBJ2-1	CASSPSKKAGGNPGTFF
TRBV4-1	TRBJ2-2	CASSPVGLTAGELFF
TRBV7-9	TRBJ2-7	CASSSSRGGIEQYF
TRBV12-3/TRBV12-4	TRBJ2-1	CALGAYSRTGNEQFF
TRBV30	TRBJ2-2	CAWSGSDGELFF
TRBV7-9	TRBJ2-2	CASSPPRGAGELFF
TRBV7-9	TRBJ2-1	CASSPSTWAYNEQFF
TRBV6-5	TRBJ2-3	CASSYSSSDTQYF
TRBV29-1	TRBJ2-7	CSVVRGQTYEQYF
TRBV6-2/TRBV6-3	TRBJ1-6	CASSSGITLHF
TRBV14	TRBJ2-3	CASSQGREADTQYF
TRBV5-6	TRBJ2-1	CASSLGTHKFF